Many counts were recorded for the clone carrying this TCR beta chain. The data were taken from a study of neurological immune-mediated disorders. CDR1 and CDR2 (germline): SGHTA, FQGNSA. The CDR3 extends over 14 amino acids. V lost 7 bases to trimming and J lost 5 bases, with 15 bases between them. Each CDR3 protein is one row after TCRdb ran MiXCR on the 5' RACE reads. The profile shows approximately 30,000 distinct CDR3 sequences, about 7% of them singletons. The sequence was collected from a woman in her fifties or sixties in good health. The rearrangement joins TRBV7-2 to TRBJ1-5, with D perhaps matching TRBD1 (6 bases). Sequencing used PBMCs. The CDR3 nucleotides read TGTGCCAGCACCACCCCGGGGGCCGATCAGCCCCAGCATTTT. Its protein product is CASTTPGADQPQHF.